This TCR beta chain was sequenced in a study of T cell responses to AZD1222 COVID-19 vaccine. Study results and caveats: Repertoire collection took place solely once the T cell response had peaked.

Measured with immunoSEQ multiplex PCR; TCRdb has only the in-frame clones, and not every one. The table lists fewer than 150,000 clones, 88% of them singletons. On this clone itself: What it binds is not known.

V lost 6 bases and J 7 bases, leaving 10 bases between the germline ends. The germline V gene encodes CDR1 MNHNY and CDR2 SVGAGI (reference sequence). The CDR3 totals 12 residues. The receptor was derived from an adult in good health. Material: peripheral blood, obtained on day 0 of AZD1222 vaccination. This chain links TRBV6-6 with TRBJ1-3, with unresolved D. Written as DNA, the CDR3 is TGTGCCAGCAGCCCCGCCAGGAACACCATATATTTT. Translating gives CASSPARNTIYF.